This T cell receptor beta chain was identified in a study of blood T cell repertoires in COVID-19. Study context: COVID-19 samples collected from the United States, Italy and Spain covered acute and convalescent phases. Sources were T cells, B-cell-depleted T cells, or PBMCs; the material itself was cDNA or gDNA.

Clones were read by immunoSEQ multiplex PCR, and TCRdb kept only the in-frame ones, dropping some. The sample consists of roughly 130,000 clones, around 82% of them appearing once. The germline gives CDR1 WNHNN, CDR2 SYGVQD (reference sequence). The V segment lost 2 bases and the J segment 1 base; nucleotides outside the gene matches: 4. This CDR3 has 15 residues. The sample comprised peripheral blood. The clonotype originates from a woman in her 30s who had recovered from COVID-19. The genes are TRBV10-1 and TRBJ1-1; 7 positions agree with TRBD1. CDR3 nucleotide sequence: TGCGCCAGCAGTGAGATGGACAGGCCGAACACTGAAGCTTTCTTT. Translating it yields CASSEMDRPNTEAFF.